Shown below are 11 T cell receptor beta chains from a single sample sequenced in a study of vaccination and CD4 T cells after COVID-19. No antigen has been assigned to these receptors. The treatment denotes: approximately 9-day PBMC culture with coronavirus spike peptide pools or control peptides (ViraFEST assay). The Oncomine TCR Beta short-read assay was applied to DNA of cultured CD4+ T cells. TCRdb reprocessed the PCR reads with MiXCR, giving one entry per CDR3 protein. The table includes some 15,000 distinct CDR3 sequences, more than 70% detected once. What was sequenced was CD4+ T cells from blood, cultured in vitro. The receptor source for this set is a human donor who had recovered from COVID-19.

The chain has TRBV4-3 and TRBJ2-2; D unclear. There are 16 residues in the CDR3. The germline V gene has CDR1 LGHNA and CDR2 YSLEER. The V end lost 0 bases, the J end lost 5 bases, and 13 bases lay between the germline ends. The DNA of the CDR3 is TGCGCCAGCAGCCAAGATTTAGTTGTAGGGACCGGGGAGCTGTTTTTT. Translation: CASSQDLVVGTGELFF.

This clonotype was counted between two and nine times. This chain connects TRBV20-1 to TRBJ1-3, with a possible D match to TRBD1 (5 bases). Germline V gives CDR1 DFQATT, CDR2 SNEGSKA (reference sequence). V shed 7 bases and J shed 0 bases, with 16 bases lying between them. This CDR3 has 15 amino acids. This CDR3 is CSGLTGRNSGNTIYF. CDR3 coding DNA: TGCAGTGGGCTGACGGGACGGAACTCTGGAAACACCATATATTTT.

This clonotype was seen once. The chain couples TRBV20-1 to TRBJ2-7; the D gene is possibly TRBD1 (6 bases). The CDR3 loop spans 11 amino acids. Germline CDR1 reads DFQATT; CDR2 reads SNEGSKA (reference sequence). V was clipped by 2 bases and J by 5 bases, with 7 bases between them. CDR3 in amino acids: CSARRTDEQYF. In nucleotides, the CDR3 is TGCAGTGCTAGAAGGACAGACGAGCAGTACTTC.

This clonotype was seen only once. The chain couples TRBV5-4 to TRBJ1-5, with D perhaps matching TRBD1 (5 bases). V was pared by 2 bases and J by 1 base, with 10 bases between. The CDR3 spans 15 residues. The V gene's germline CDR1 is SGHNT and CDR2 YYREEE (reference sequence). CDR3 DNA: TGTGCCAGCAGCTTCGGGGGAGGAAGCAATCAGCCCCAGCATTTT. Protein sequence: CASSFGGGSNQPQHF.

The chain uses TRBV11-1 and TRBJ1-3; maybe TRBD1 (6 bases). Germline V gene lookup returns CDR1 SGHAT and CDR2 FQDESV (reference sequence). Deletions cut 5 bases from V and 8 bases from J, with 13 bases between. The CDR3 runs 13 residues. The CDR3 DNA reads TGTGCCAGCAGCGTTGACAGGCGGTACACCATATATTTT. Translation gives CASSVDRRYTIYF.

The genes are TRBV27 and TRBJ1-2; 8 bases map to TRBD1. This CDR3 spans 13 amino acids. The ends lost 10 bases at V and 8 bases at J; junction bases unmatched: 12. CDR1 is MNHEY, CDR2 SMNVEV, per germline (reference sequence). The CDR3 sequence: CATRTGGIRGYTF. The CDR3 coding sequence is TGTGCCACCCGAACAGGGGGTATAAGGGGCTACACCTTC.

The genes are TRBV21-1 and TRBJ2-3. TRBV21-1 is annotated as a pseudogene. This CDR3 is 15 amino acids long. This chain's CDR3 is CASSKAGLFTDTQYF. Here the CDR3 DNA reads TGTGCCAGCAGCAAAGCCGGTCTTTTCACAGATACGCAGTATTTT.

The V and J genes are TRBV11-2 and TRBJ1-1; a possible D gene is TRBD1 (5 bases). The CDR3 runs 15 residues. V was shortened by 1 base and J by 10 bases, with 19 bases between the two germline ends. Germline-derived CDR1 and CDR2 are SGHAT and FQNNGV. The CDR3 nucleotides are TGTGCCAGCAGCTTAGTGGGGGAGGGATTCTCGGTAGCTTTCTTT. It is translated as CASSLVGEGFSVAFF.

This clonotype has more than one count but fewer than ten. The chain carries TRBV19 and TRBJ2-7; a possible D gene is TRBD2 (6 bases). Germline CDR1 reads LNHDA; CDR2 reads SQIVND (reference sequence). This CDR3 comprises 14 residues. V lost 6 bases and J lost 4, with 16 bases in between. The CDR3 DNA follows: TGTGCCAGTAGCGTCCGCGGGGCGGTTTACGAGCAGTACTTC. Translation gives CASSVRGAVYEQYF.

This clonotype came up once. The V gene is TRBV6-4, the J gene TRBJ2-3; 12 bases fit TRBD2. With 3 bases clipped from V and 0 bases from J, the junction kept 7 bases outside the gene matches. The length of the CDR3 is 18 residues. The germline V gene has CDR1 MRHNA and CDR2 SNTAGT. The CDR3 loop is CASSEGWTSGASTDTQYF. In DNA, the CDR3 is TGTGCCAGCAGTGAGGGTTGGACTAGCGGGGCGAGCACAGATACGCAGTATTTT.

The gene calls are TRBV7-2 and TRBJ2-5; TRBD2 matches at 7 bases. Losses at the gene ends were 2 bases for V and 5 bases for J; bases not matched to a gene: 5. The V gene's germline CDR1 is SGHTA and CDR2 FQGNSA. The CDR3 is 14 amino acids. CDR3 residues: CASSLMGGSETQYF. In DNA form, the CDR3 reads TGTGCCAGCAGCTTAATGGGCGGGAGTGAGACCCAGTACTTC.